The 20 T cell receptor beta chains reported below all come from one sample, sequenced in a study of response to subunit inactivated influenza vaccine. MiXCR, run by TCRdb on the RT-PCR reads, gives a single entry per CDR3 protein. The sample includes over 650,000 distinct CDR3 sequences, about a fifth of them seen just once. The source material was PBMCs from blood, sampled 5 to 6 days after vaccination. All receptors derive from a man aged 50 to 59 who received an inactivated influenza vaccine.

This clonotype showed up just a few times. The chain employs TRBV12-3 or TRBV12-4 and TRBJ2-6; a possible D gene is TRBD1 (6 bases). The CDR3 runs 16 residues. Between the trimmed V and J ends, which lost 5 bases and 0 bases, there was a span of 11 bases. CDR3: CASSPNRASGANVLTF. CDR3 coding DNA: TGTGCCAGCAGTCCCAACAGGGCCTCTGGGGCCAACGTCCTGACTTTC.

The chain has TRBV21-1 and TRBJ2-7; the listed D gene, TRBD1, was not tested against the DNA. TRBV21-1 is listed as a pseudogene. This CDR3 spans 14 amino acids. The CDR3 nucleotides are TGTGCCAGTACCACCGGGACAGGGGAAGACGAGCAGTACTTC. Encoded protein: CASTTGTGEDEQYF.

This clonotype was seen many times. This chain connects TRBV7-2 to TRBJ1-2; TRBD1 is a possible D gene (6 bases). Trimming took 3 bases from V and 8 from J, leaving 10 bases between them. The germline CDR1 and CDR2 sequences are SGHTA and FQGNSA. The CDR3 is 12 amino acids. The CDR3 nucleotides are TGTGCCAGCAGCTTGACAGGCGTCGGCTACACCTTC. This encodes CASSLTGVGYTF.

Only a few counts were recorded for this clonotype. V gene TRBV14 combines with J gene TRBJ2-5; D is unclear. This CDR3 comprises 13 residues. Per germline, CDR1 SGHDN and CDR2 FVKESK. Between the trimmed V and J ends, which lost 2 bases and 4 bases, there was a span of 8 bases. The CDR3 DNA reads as TGTGCCAGCAGCCAATCGGGCGGAGAGACCCAGTACTTC. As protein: CASSQSGGETQYF.

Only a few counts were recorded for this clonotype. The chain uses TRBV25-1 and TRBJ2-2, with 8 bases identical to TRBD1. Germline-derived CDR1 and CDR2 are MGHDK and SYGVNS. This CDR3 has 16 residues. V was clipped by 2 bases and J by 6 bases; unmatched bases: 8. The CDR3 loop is CASSEQTGVMSGELFF. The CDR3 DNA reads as TGTGCCAGCAGTGAACAGACAGGGGTGATGTCCGGGGAGCTGTTTTTT.

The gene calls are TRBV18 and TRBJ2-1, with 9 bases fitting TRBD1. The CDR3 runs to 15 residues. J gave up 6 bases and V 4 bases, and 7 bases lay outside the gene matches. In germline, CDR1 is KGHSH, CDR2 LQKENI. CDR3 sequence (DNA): TGTGCCAGCTCACGTACAGGGGGCACCGGCAATGAGCAGTTCTTC. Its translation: CASSRTGGTGNEQFF.

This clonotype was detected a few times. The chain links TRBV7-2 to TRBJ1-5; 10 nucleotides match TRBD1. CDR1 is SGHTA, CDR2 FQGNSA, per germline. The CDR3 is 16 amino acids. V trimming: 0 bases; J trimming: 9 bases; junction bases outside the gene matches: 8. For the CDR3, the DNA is TGTGCCAGCAGCTTAGCAGGGAGACAGGGGGCGCCGCCCCAGCATTTT. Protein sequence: CASSLAGRQGAPPQHF.

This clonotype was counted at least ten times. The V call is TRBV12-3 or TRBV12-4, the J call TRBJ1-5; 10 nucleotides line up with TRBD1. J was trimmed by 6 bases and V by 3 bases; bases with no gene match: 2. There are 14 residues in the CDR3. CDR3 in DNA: TGTGCCAGCAGTTTGGGGACAGGGGTTCAGCCCCAGCATTTT. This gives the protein CASSLGTGVQPQHF.

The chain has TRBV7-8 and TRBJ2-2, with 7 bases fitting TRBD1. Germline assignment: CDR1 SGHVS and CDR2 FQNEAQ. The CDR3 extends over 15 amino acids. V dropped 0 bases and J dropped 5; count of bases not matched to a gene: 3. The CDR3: CASSLAGTETGELFF. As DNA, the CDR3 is TGTGCCAGCAGCTTAGCCGGGACAGAGACCGGGGAGCTGTTTTTT.

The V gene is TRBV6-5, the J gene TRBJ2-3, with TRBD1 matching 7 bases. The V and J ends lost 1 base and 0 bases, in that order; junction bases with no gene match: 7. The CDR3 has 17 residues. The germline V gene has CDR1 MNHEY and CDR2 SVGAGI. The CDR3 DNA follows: TGTGCCAGCAGTTACTATGGACTGGGACAGAGCACAGATACGCAGTATTTT. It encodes CASSYYGLGQSTDTQYF.

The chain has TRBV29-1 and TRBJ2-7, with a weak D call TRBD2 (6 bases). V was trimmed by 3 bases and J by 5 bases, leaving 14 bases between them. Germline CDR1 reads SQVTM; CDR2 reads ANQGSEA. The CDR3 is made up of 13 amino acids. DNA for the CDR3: TGCAGCGTTGAGGGACCCGAGCGGGACGAGCAGTACTTC. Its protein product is CSVEGPERDEQYF.

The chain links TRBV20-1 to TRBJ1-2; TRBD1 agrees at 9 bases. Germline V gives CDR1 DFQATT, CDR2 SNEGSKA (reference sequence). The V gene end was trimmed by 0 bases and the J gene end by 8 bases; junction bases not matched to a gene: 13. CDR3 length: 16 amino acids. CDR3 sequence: CSARDAPTGGFDGYTF. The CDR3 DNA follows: TGCAGTGCTAGAGACGCACCGACAGGGGGGTTCGACGGCTACACCTTC.

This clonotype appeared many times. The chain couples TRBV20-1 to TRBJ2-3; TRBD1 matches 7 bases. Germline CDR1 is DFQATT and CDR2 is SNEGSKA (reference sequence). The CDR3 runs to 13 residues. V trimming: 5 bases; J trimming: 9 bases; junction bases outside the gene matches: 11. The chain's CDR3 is CSAQRDSTPTQYF. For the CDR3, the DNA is TGCAGTGCTCAAAGGGACAGCACACCGACGCAGTATTTT.

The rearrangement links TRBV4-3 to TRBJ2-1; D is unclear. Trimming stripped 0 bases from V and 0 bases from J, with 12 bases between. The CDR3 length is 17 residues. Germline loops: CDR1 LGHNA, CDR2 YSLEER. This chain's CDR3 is CASSQEPRTSSYNEQFF. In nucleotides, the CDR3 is TGCGCCAGCAGCCAAGAGCCCCGGACCAGCTCCTACAATGAGCAGTTCTTC.

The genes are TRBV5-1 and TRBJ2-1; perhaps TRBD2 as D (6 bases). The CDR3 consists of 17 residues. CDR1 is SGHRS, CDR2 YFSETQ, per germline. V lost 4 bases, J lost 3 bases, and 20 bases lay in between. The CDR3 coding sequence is TGCGCCAGCAGCCACCGGGATCGGGGGTTGAGCTACAATGAGCAGTTCTTC. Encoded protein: CASSHRDRGLSYNEQFF. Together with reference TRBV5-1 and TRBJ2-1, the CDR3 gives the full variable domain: KAGVTQTPRYLIKTRGQQVTLSCSPISGHRSVSWYQQTPGQGLQFLFEYFSETQRNKGNFPGRFSGRQFSNSRSEMNVSTLELGDSALYLCASSHRDRGLSYNEQFFGPGTRLTVL.

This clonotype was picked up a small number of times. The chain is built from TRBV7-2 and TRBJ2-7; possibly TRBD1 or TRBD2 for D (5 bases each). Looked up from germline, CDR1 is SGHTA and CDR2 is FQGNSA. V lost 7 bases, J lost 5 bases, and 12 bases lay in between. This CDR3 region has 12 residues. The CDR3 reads CASTLLGDEQYF. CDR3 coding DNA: TGTGCCAGCACCCTATTGGGGGACGAGCAGTACTTC.

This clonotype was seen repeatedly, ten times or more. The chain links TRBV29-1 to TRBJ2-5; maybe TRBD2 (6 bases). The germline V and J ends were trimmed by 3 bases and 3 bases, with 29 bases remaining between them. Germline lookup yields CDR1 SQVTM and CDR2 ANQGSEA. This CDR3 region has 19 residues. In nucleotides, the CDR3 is TGCAGCGTTGATGGCAGGGAGGATCAGTTAGAAGTTCGTGAAGAGACCCAGTACTTC. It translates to CSVDGREDQLEVREETQYF.

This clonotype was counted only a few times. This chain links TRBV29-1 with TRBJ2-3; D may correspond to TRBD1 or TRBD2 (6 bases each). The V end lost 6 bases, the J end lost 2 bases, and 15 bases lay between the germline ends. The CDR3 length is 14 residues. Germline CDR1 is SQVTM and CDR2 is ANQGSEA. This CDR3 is CSVWGDTYTDTQYF. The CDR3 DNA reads TGCAGCGTCTGGGGGGACACCTACACAGATACGCAGTATTTT.

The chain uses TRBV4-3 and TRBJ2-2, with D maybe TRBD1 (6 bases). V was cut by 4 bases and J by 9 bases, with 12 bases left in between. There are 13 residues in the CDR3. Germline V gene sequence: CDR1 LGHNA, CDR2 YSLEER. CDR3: CASSRLQGRELFF. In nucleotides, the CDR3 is TGCGCCAGCAGCCGGCTACAGGGCCGGGAGCTGTTTTTT.

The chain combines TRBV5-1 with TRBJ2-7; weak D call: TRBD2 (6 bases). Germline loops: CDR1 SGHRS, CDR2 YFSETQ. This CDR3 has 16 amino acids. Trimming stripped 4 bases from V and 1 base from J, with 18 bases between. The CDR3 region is CASSGRTGTSSYEQYF. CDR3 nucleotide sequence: TGCGCCAGCAGCGGTAGGACCGGGACTTCATCCTACGAGCAGTACTTC.